This TCR beta chain was recorded in a study of CD8+ T cells in alopecia areata. Findings of the study overall: It was observed that many expanded lesional clones persisted in scalp and blood during tofacitinib.

The sample's treatment: oral pan-JAK inhibitor, 5-10 mg twice daily. The germline CDR1 and CDR2 sequences are MNHEY and SMNVEV (reference sequence). V was clipped by 8 bases and J by 7 bases, with 11 bases between them. This CDR3 has 11 amino acids. Sequencing relied on a cDNA template that was reverse transcribed from extracted RNA. Using immunoSEQ multiplex PCR, the repertoire was profiled, and TCRdb retains in-frame clones only, with some absent. The sample consists of about 120,000 clones, more than 40% of them appearing once. Details on this clone: Antigen unknown.

The chain uses TRBV27 and TRBJ2-5, with D unresolved. The sequence derives from a human donor with alopecia areata. The sample was CD4+ T cells sorted from blood, taken at week 4, from a patient treated with tofacitinib. The DNA of the CDR3 is TGTGCCAGCGGACCCCTCGGGACCCAGTACTTC. Translating gives CASGPLGTQYF.